Listed below are T cell receptor beta chains from one sample, sequenced in a study of T cell changes during pregnancy in multiple sclerosis. Profiled with immunoSEQ multiplex PCR; TCRdb holds only in-frame clones, not every one. The sample includes under 110,000 clones, 92% of them seen just once. Here the sequenced sample was peripheral blood, taken after pregnancy. All receptors come from a female donor with multiple sclerosis, enrolled in a pregnancy study. Both conserved end residues are part of each CDR3. D genes are given only for firm matches. Expanded clones get a size class; other rows say once, few or many, or leave the size out.

J | size | D | V | CDR3 | DNA
TRBJ2-2 | - | - | TRBV2 | CASSTKRTGELFF | TGTGCCAGCAGTACGAAGCGGACCGGGGAGCTGTTTTTT
TRBJ1-1 | - | - | TRBV5-1 | CASSWGTGDRSEAFF | TGCGCCAGCAGCTGGGGGACTGGGGATAGGTCTGAAGCTTTCTTT
TRBJ1-1 | - | - | TRBV4-1 | CASSGSQGMNTEAFF | TGCGCCAGCAGCGGGTCTCAGGGGATGAACACTGAAGCTTTCTTT
TRBJ2-1 | - | TRBD2 | TRBV30 | CAHGTSTYNEQFF | TGTGCCCACGGGACTAGTACCTACAATGAGCAGTTCTTC
TRBJ1-1 | - | TRBD1 | TRBV15 | CATSRGDRTRPLNTEAFF | TGTGCCACCAGCAGAGGGGACAGGACTCGCCCTCTGAACACTGAAGCTTTCTTT
TRBJ2-1 | - | TRBD1 | TRBV5-1 | CASSLGDRDVNEQFF | TGCGCCAGCAGCTTGGGGGACAGGGACGTCAATGAGCAGTTCTTC
TRBJ1-1 | few | - | TRBV29-1 | CSGDRGTEAFF | TGCAGCGGGGATCGGGGCACTGAAGCTTTCTTT
TRBJ1-4 | - | - | TRBV5-1 | CASSLAWGYNEKLFF | TGCGCCAGCAGCTTGGCTTGGGGCTATAATGAAAAACTGTTTTTT
TRBJ1-1 | - | - | TRBV19 | CASSHYLGGISGPDTEAFF | TGTGCCAGTAGTCATTATTTGGGAGGGATTTCAGGCCCGGACACTGAAGCTTTCTTT
TRBJ2-2 | once | TRBD2 | TRBV2 | CASKQRGASGGELFF | TGTGCCAGCAAGCAGCGGGGGGCAAGCGGCGGGGAGCTGTTTTTT
TRBJ1-4 | - | - | TRBV5-1 | CASSLTGSNEKLFF | TGCGCCAGCAGCCTTACAGGGTCTAATGAAAAACTGTTTTTT
TRBJ1-1 | - | - | TRBV29-1 | CSVEALQAYTEAFF | TGCAGCGTTGAGGCTTTGCAGGCCTACACTGAAGCTTTCTTT
TRBJ1-5 | - | - | TRBV5-1 | CASSSTGLGEPQHF | TGCGCCAGCTCCTCAACAGGGCTGGGGGAGCCCCAGCATTTT
TRBJ1-2 | - | - | TRBV19 | CASSMGIMNYGYTF | TGTGCCAGTAGTATGGGCATTATGAACTATGGCTACACCTTC
TRBJ1-1 | - | TRBD1 | TRBV7-9 | CASSSLGQVEAFF | TGTGCCAGCAGCTCCTTAGGACAGGTTGAAGCTTTCTTT
TRBJ2-5 | - | - | TRBV5-6 | CASSLNGGDQETQYF | TGTGCCAGCAGCTTGAATGGGGGCGACCAAGAGACCCAGTACTTC
TRBJ1-2 | - | - | TRBV4-2 | CASSQDGRGTDGYTF | TGTGCCAGCAGCCAAGATGGAAGGGGAACGGATGGCTACACCTTC